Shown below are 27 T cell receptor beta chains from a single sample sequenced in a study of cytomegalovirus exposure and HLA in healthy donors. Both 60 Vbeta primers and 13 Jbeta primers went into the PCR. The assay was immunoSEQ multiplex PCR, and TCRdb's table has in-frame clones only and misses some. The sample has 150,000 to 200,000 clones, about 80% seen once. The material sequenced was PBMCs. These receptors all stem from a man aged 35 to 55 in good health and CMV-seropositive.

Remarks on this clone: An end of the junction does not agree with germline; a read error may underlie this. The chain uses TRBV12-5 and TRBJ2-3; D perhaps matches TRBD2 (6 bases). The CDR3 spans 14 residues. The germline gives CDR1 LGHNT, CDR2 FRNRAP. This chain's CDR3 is CASGLFGGSDTQYF. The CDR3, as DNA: TGTGCTAGTGGTTTGTTTGGGGGGTCAGACACGCAGTATTTT.

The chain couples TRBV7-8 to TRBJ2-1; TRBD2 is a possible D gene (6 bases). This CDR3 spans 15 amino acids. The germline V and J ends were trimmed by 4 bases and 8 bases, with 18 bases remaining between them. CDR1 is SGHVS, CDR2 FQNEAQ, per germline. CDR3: CASSSPGPREDEQFF. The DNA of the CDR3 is TGTGCCAGCAGCTCTCCGGGACCCAGGGAGGATGAGCAGTTCTTC.

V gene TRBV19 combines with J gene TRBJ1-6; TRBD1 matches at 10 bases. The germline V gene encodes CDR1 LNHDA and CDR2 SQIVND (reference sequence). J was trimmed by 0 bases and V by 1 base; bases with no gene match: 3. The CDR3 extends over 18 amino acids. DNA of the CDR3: TGTGCCAGTAGTATAGCCCGGACAGGGGGCTCCTATAATTCACCCCTCCACTTT. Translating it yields CASSIARTGGSYNSPLHF.

The CDR3 DNA follows: TGCGCCAGCAGCTTGGTGCAGAGGGCAGCGGACGAGCAGTACTTC. It codes for CASSLVQRAADEQYF. The chain carries TRBV5-1 and TRBJ2-7; tentative D call: TRBD2 (5 bases). Per germline, CDR1 SGHRS and CDR2 YFSETQ. V was shortened by 0 bases and J by 5 bases, with 15 bases between the two germline ends. This CDR3 is 15 amino acids long.

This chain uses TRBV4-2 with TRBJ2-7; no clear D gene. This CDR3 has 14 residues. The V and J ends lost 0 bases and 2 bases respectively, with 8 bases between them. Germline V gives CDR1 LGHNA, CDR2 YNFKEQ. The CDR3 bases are TGTGCCAGCAGCCAAGAGCCTGGGCCCTACGAGCAGTACTTC. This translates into CASSQEPGPYEQYF.

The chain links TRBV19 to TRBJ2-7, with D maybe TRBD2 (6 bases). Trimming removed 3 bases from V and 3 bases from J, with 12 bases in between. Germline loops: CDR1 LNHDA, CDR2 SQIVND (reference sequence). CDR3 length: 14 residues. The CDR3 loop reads CASSIPGANYEQYF. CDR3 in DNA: TGTGCCAGTAGTATCCCGGGAGCAAACTACGAGCAGTACTTC.

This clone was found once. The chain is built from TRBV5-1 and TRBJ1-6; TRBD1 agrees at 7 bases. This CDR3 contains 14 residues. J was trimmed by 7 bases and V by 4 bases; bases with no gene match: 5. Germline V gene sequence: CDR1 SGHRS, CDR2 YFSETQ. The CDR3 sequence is CASSIGTANSPLHF. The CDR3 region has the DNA TGCGCCAGCAGCATAGGGACAGCCAATTCACCCCTCCACTTT.

DNA of the CDR3: TGTGCCTGGGGCGTAGAGGGTACAGATACGCAGTATTTT. This translates into CAWGVEGTDTQYF. V is TRBV30 and J is TRBJ2-3, with D perhaps matching TRBD2 (5 bases). Germline V CDR1 and CDR2: GTSNPN, SVGIG (reference sequence). CDR3 length: 13 amino acids. The ends were cut back, 5 bases at V and 3 bases at J, with 12 bases in the middle.

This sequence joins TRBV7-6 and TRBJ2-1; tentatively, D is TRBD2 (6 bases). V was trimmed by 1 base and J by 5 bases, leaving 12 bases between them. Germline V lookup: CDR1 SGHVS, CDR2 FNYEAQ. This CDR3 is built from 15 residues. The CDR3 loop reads CASSLGTSTHNEQFF. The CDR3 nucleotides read TGTGCCAGCAGCTTAGGTACTAGCACCCACAATGAGCAGTTCTTC.

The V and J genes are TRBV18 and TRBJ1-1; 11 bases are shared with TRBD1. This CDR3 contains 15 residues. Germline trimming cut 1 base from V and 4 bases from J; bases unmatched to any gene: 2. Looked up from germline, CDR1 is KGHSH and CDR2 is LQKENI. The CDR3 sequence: CASSPRGTGGTEAFF. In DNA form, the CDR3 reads TGTGCCAGCTCACCACGAGGGACAGGGGGCACTGAAGCTTTCTTT.

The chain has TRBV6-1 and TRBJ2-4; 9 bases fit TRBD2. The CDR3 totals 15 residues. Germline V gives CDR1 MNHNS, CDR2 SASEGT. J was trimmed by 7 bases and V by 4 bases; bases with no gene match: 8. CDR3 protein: CASSAGTSLVNIQYF. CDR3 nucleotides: TGTGCCAGCAGTGCGGGGACTAGCTTGGTTAACATTCAGTACTTC.

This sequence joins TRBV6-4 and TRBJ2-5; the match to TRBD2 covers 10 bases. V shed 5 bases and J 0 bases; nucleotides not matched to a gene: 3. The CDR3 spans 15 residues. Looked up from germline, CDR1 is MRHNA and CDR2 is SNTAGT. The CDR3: CASSRTSGYQETQYF. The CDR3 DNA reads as TGTGCCAGCAGTCGGACTAGCGGATACCAAGAGACCCAGTACTTC.

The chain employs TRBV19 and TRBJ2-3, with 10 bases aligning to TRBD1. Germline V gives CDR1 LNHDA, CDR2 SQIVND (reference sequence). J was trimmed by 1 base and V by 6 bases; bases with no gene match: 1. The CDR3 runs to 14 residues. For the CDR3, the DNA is TGTGCCAGTAGCGGGACAGGGGGCACAGATACGCAGTATTTT. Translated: CASSGTGGTDTQYF.

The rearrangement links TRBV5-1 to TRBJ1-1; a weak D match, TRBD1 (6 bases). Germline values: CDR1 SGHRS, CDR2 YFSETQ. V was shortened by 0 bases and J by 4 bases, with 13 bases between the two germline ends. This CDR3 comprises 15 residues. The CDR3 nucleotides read TGCGCCAGCAGCTTGGACCGGTTAGGGGGCACTGAAGCTTTCTTT. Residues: CASSLDRLGGTEAFF.

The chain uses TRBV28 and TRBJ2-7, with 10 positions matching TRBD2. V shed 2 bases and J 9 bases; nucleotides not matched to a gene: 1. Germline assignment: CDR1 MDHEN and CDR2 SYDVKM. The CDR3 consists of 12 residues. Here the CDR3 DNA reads TGTGCCAGCAGTTTAATAGCGGGAGGGCAGTACTTC. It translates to CASSLIAGGQYF. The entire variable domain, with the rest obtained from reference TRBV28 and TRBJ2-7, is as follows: DVKVTQSSRYLVKRTGEKVFLECVQDMDHENMFWYRQDPGLGLRLIYFSYDVKMKEKGDIPEGYSVSREKKERFSLILESASTNQTSMYLCASSLIAGGQYFGPGTRLTVT.

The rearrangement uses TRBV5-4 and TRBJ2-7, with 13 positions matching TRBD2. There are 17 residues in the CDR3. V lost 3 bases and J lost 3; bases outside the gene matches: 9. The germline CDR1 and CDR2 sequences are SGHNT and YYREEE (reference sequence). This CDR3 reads CASSSTSGRAFSYEQYF. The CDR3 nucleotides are TGTGCCAGCAGCTCAACTAGCGGGAGGGCATTCAGCTACGAGCAGTACTTC.

The CDR3 region has the DNA TGTGCCAGCAGCTTAGAGATGGTACAGGGCCACGCCGGGGAGCTGTTTTTT. Encoded protein: CASSLEMVQGHAGELFF. This chain connects TRBV7-9 to TRBJ2-2, with D tentatively TRBD1 (6 bases). The germline V gene encodes CDR1 SEHNR and CDR2 FQNEAQ (reference sequence). Trimming pared 1 base from V and 6 bases from J, leaving 18 bases between. The CDR3 contains 17 residues.

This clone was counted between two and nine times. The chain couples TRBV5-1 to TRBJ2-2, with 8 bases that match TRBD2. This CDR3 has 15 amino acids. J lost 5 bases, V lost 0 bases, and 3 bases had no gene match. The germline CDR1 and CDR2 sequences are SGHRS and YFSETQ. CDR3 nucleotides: TGCGCCAGCAGCTTGGAGTCTAGCGGGACCGGGGAGCTGTTTTTT. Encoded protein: CASSLESSGTGELFF.

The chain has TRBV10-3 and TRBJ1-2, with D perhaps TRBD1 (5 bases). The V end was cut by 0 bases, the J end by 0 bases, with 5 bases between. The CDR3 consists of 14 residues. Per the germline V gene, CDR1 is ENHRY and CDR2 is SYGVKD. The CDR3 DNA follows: TGTGCCATCAGTGAGTCACAGGCTAACTATGGCTACACCTTC. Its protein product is CAISESQANYGYTF.

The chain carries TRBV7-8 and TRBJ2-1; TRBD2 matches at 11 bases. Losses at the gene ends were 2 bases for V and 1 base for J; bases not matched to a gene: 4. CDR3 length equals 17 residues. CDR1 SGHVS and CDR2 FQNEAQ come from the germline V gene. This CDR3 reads CASSLLAGGASYNEQFF. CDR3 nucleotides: TGTGCCAGCAGCTTACTAGCGGGAGGTGCATCCTACAATGAGCAGTTCTTC.

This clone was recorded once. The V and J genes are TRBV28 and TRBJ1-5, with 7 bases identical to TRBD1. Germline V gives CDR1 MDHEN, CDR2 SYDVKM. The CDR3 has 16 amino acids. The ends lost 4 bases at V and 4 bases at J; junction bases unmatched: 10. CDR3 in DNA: TGTGCCAGCAGTTCGCCCTTTAGACAGGGTAATCAGCCCCAGCATTTT. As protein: CASSSPFRQGNQPQHF. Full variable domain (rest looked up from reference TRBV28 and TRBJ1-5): DVKVTQSSRYLVKRTGEKVFLECVQDMDHENMFWYRQDPGLGLRLIYFSYDVKMKEKGDIPEGYSVSREKKERFSLILESASTNQTSMYLCASSSPFRQGNQPQHFGDGTRLSIL.

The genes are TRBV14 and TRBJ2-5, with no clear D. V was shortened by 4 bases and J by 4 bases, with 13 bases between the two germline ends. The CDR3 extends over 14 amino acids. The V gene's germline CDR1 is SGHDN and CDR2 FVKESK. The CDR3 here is CASSRSGVAETQYF. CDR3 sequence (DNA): TGTGCCAGCAGCCGCTCCGGTGTAGCAGAGACCCAGTACTTC. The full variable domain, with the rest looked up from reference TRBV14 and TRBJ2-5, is EAGVTQFPSHSVIEKGQTVTLRCDPISGHDNLYWYRRVMGKEIKFLLHFVKESKQDESGMPNNRFLAERTGGTYSTLKVQPAELEDSGVYFCASSRSGVAETQYFGPGTRLLVL.

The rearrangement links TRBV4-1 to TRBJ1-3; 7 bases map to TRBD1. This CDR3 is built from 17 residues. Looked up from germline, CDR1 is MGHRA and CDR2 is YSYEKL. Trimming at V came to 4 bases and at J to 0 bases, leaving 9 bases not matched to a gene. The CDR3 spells CASSRIEGQSSGNTIYF. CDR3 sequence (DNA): TGCGCCAGCAGCCGTATTGAGGGACAGAGCTCTGGAAACACCATATATTTT.

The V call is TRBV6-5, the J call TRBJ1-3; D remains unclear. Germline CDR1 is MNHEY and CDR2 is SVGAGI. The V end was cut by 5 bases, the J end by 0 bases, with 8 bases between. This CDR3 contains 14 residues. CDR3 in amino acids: CASSDTASGNTIYF. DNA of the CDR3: TGTGCCAGCAGTGATACAGCCTCTGGAAACACCATATATTTT.

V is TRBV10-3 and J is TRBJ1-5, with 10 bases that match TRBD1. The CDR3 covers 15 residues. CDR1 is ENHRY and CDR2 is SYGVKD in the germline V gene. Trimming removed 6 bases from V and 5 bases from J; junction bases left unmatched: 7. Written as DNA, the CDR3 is TGTGCCATCAGGGCCGGGACAGGGGCTGATCAGCCCCAGCATTTT. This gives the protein CAIRAGTGADQPQHF.

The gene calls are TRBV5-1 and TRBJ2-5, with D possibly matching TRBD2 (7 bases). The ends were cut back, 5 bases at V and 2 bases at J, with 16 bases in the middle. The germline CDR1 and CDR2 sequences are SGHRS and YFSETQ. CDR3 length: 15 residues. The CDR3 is CASRQSGTPQETQYF. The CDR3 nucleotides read TGCGCCAGCAGACAAAGCGGGACACCTCAAGAGACCCAGTACTTC.

DNA of the CDR3: TGTGCCAGTAGCCCTGTCGAGGGACTAGTATGGGAGCAGTACTTC. This sequence encodes CASSPVEGLVWEQYF. This sequence joins TRBV19 and TRBJ2-7; 8 bases match TRBD2. Germline CDR1 LNHDA, CDR2 SQIVND (reference sequence). This CDR3 comprises 15 residues. The V gene end was trimmed by 6 bases and the J gene end by 7 bases; junction bases not matched to a gene: 14.